This TCR beta chain was profiled in a study of HIV-infected children after antiretroviral therapy interruption. This clonotype showed up many times. Regarding treatment: PENTA 11 planned treatment interruption arm or continuous ART arm. J gave up 3 bases and V 4 bases, and 16 bases lay outside the gene matches. The CDR3 runs to 19 residues. Per the germline V gene, CDR1 is LGHDT and CDR2 is YNNKEL (reference sequence). Unique molecular identifiers were included in an RNA-based 3' RACE TCR library. One entry per CDR3 protein results from TCRdb running MiXCR on the 3' RACE reads. The sample includes more than 85,000 distinct CDR3 sequences, approximately 6.9% of them seen just once.

The rearrangement links TRBV3-1 to TRBJ2-7, with TRBD2 identical over 12 bases. Sequenced here: CD45RA+ CD4+ T cells from PBMCs, pooled from several time points, sampled from a donor given antiretroviral therapy, either interrupted or continuous. Subset here: naive CD4+ CD45RA+ CD45RO- T cells. The receptor was derived from a pool of human donors with HIV. As DNA, the CDR3 is TGTGCCAGCAGCCTACGAGCTCTAGCGGGGGGGCAGAATTTCTACGAGCAGTACTTC. Translation: CASSLRALAGGQNFYEQYF.